The 5 T cell receptor beta chains in this list originate from one sample, sequenced in a study of blood T cell repertoires in COVID-19. Profiling relied on immunoSEQ multiplex PCR, and the TCRdb table lists in-frame clones only, not all of them. The sample lists some 210,000 clones, around four fifths occurring once. Sequencing input: peripheral blood. The receptors shown here come from a human donor in a cohort sampled during active COVID-19.

The chain uses TRBV10-3 and TRBJ1-1; D call uncertain. Germline loops: CDR1 ENHRY, CDR2 SYGVKD. V lost 6 bases, J lost 1 base, and 9 bases lay in between. There are 13 residues in the CDR3. The DNA for the CDR3 is TGTGCCATCAGATTAGTTGAGAACACTGAAGCTTTCTTT. It specifies CAIRLVENTEAFF.

The chain uses TRBV3-1 (or the pseudogene TRBV3-2) and TRBJ2-5; TRBD1 might be the D (6 bases). The CDR3 runs 13 residues. Trimming shortened V by 10 bases and J by 4 bases, and 16 bases separated the two germline ends. The germline gives CDR1 LGHDT, CDR2 YNNKEL (reference sequence). Here the CDR3 reads CAIGGLDGETQYF. Here the CDR3 DNA reads TGTGCCATTGGGGGCCTTGATGGAGAGACCCAGTACTTC.

This rearrangement joins TRBV3-1 (or the pseudogene TRBV3-2) to TRBJ2-1; D gene ambiguous. From germline, CDR1 is LGHDT and CDR2 YNNKEL (reference sequence). The CDR3 length is 11 residues. Trimming stripped 1 base from V and 8 bases from J, with 3 bases between. As DNA, the CDR3 is TGTGCCAGCAGCCAAGTAGATGAGCAGTTCTTC. Protein sequence: CASSQVDEQFF.

This clone turned up a few times. The chain recombines TRBV7-9 with TRBJ2-5; 9 positions agree with TRBD2. CDR1 and CDR2 from the germline V gene are SEHNR and FQNEAQ (reference sequence). There are 17 residues in the CDR3. With 7 bases clipped from V and 5 bases from J, the junction kept 17 bases outside the gene matches. The CDR3 bases are TGTGCCAGCACCAATCTAGTCCGGGCGGGAGGGTATGAGACCCAGTACTTC. Amino acids: CASTNLVRAGGYETQYF.

V is TRBV27 and J is TRBJ1-6; no definite D call. Trimming removed 4 bases from V and 5 bases from J, with 18 bases in between. Germline loops: CDR1 MNHEY, CDR2 SMNVEV (reference sequence). This CDR3 comprises 17 residues. CDR3 sequence: CASSSRQSVPNNSPLHF. Written as DNA, the CDR3 is TGTGCCAGCAGTTCCCGCCAGTCTGTTCCAAATAATTCACCCCTCCACTTT.